Listed here are 3 T cell receptor beta chains from one sample, sequenced in a study of spatial heterogeneity in lung cancer. Time point reported: sample taken at primary tumor resection. Unsorted samples of tumor, nontumor lung or frozen PBMC had their whole RNA sequenced. TCRdb itself ran the 5' RACE reads through MiXCR, one entry per CDR3 protein. Of tens of thousands of distinct CDR3 sequences in the sample, approximately 12% were seen once. The sample was PBMCs, taken at surgery. The receptors derive from a male donor with early-stage non-small cell lung cancer.

The gene calls are TRBV5-6 and TRBJ2-7, with TRBD2 as a possible D gene (5 bases). Trimming shortened V by 0 bases and J by 7 bases, and 14 bases separated the two germline ends. Germline V gene lookup returns CDR1 SGHDT and CDR2 YYEEEE. The CDR3 has 14 residues. The CDR3 nucleotides read TGTGCCAGCAGCTTGGAGGGAGCCCTTTGGGAGCAGTACTTC. Protein sequence: CASSLEGALWEQYF.

The V call is TRBV30, the J call TRBJ2-5; no firm D call. Per the germline V gene, CDR1 is GTSNPN and CDR2 is SVGIG (reference sequence). Trimming stripped 0 bases from V and 2 bases from J, with 13 bases between. The CDR3 runs 15 residues. CDR3 region: CAWSVLGTVQETQYF. DNA for the CDR3: TGTGCCTGGAGTGTACTTGGAACGGTTCAAGAGACCCAGTACTTC.

The chain uses TRBV7-9 and TRBJ1-2, with 8 bases that match TRBD1. Unmatched junction bases numbered 4, after V lost 6 bases and J lost 4 bases. The germline V gene encodes CDR1 SEHNR and CDR2 FQNEAQ (reference sequence). This CDR3 is built from 13 residues. The CDR3 sequence is CASRQDRAYGYTF. CDR3 nucleotides: TGTGCCAGCAGACAGGACAGGGCCTATGGCTACACCTTC.